This T cell receptor (beta chain) was documented in a study of CD8 T cells in Susac syndrome. The CDR3 sequence is 15 residues long. V lost 5 bases to trimming and J lost 6 bases; unmatched junction nucleotides: 9. Looked up from germline, CDR1 is SEHNR and CDR2 is FQNEAQ (reference sequence). cDNA came from around 0.54 to 1 ug RNA primed by random hexamers. The authors amplified TCR beta CDR3 across 54 Vbeta and 13 Jbeta using immunoSEQ multiplex PCR. TCRdb re-analysed the immunoSEQ multiplex PCR reads in MiXCR, keeping a single row per CDR3 protein. The repertoire includes about 290,000 distinct CDR3 sequences, about 89% of them detected once, and roughly 0.17% sits in the top ten. Sequencing of TCR beta was performed on blood CD8+ T cells and on blood CD4+ T cells. FACS enriched CD8+ TEMRA cells, while bulk CD8+ and CD4+ were negatively isolated. A remark on this clonotype: Its antigen is still unknown.

Findings and caveats of the study: Individuals included in the TCR sequencing and HLA analysis were acknowledged by the study to be relatively few in number.

The sequence derives from a human donor with multiple sclerosis. Input material: CD8+ T cells from PBMCs. The chain couples TRBV7-9 to TRBJ2-7; 11 bases line up with TRBD1. CDR3: CASSAPGQGVFEQYF. The CDR3 nucleotides read TGTGCCAGCAGCGCACCGGGACAGGGGGTGTTCGAGCAGTACTTC.